This record looks at one T cell receptor beta chain sequence and its context. At least ten counts were recorded for this clonotype. This receptor's antigen is unknown. No base quality values were provided; no much bigger clone lies one nucleotide off. TCR beta repertoires were profiled from peripheral blood of roughly twelve young patients with multiple sclerosis to demonstrate the VDJtools post-analysis software. The multiple sclerosis patients were children and adolescents ranging in age from roughly 6 to 15 years. V trim: 3 bases; J trim: 2 bases; unmatched bases: 2. The CDR3 runs 16 amino acids, cysteine and phenylalanine included. Of all the DNA, just the CDR3 is kept, 48 bases in frame from base 1. This sample stems from a study of post-analysis software for immune sequencing data (dated by TCRdb to 2014 to 2015). Regarding the research as a whole: The recorded disease courses included relapsing-remitting, secondary progressive and progressive-relapsing multiple sclerosis, and some patients had no subtype annotation. The multiple sclerosis patient repertoires were compared with about a dozen previously published healthy control repertoires from donors aged roughly 6 to 25 years. A subset of samples was prepared in parallel using single-end sample barcoding, then pooled and co-amplified after Illumina adapter ligation. The investigation overall reported the following: Significantly higher frequencies in patients than in controls were found for roughly five TRBV segments, including TRBV5-6, TRBV5-1 and TRBV20-1. Multiple sclerosis patients had significantly lower normalized Chao1 diversity than controls, a result that suggests substantial peripheral T-cell clonal expansion. Direct clustering with F measure revealed strong co-clustering of samples prepared in the same batch, which led to a batch-effect correction. The multiple sclerosis patient group was slightly younger than the control group.

The library was generated by PCR. Sequenced on an Illumina HiSeq 2500. Unique molecular identifiers were incorporated into TCR beta cDNA libraries to reduce PCR and sequencing biases. Roughly 500,000 cDNA molecules were obtained for every 1 to 10 million input T cells, so each molecule roughly corresponded to one T cell. Patient libraries were prepared and sequenced with the same protocol used for the earlier healthy control dataset. Within a given batch, samples were prepared together, multiplexed and sequenced on the same HiSeq lane. Processing in the source paper ran as follows. Raw barcoded reads were processed with MIGEC, and single-read molecular identifier groups were discarded before consensus assembly and CDR3 extraction. Clonotype tables were post-analysed with VDJtools, and diversity was normalized by down-sampling all datasets to the smallest sample size. To correct batch-related cross-sample contamination, repertoire overlap clustering matched CDR3 amino acid sequences but not nucleotide sequences. The public reads were quality trimmed at Q25 with fastp and then assembled into clones with MiXCR by TCRdb, keeping productive beta chains. For every CDR3 protein sequence, its rows merge into one entry that carries the most common genes and DNA. TCRdb's processing, not the study's, gives the V and J calls here. The sample table holds around 400,000 distinct CDR3 sequences, of which around 37% were seen once. The ten largest clones represent roughly 13% of the sample.

Sample: blood. This chain is built from TRBV12-3 or TRBV12-4 and TRBJ2-1, and 12 bases in between align with TRBD2. This receptor was identified in a girl aged 10-17 years with multiple sclerosis. The CDR3 has the sequence CASSLASGGAYNEQFF. The nucleotide sequence is given as TGTGCCAGCAGTTTGGCTAGCGGGGGGGCCTACAATGAGCAGTTCTTC.